This T cell receptor (beta chain) stems from a study of cytomegalovirus exposure and HLA in healthy donors. Study conclusions and caveats: More clonal expansion characterized HLA-associated TCR beta chains than equally common others in a later analysis.

This clone was seen only once. Its antigen remains unknown. PCR amplification relied on 60 Vbeta primers (plus 13 Jbeta primers). Sequenced by immunoSEQ multiplex PCR; TCRdb stores in-frame clones only, minus some. The data hold 140,000 or so clones, with around four fifths observed a single time. The receptor's source is a woman aged 60-75 years in good health and CMV-seropositive. The sample comprised PBMCs.

Here the CDR3 DNA reads TGCAGTGGGGGGGACAACTATGGCTACACCTTC. This encodes CSGGDNYGYTF. The chain carries TRBV20-1 and TRBJ1-2; D is perhaps TRBD1 (5 bases). V shed 7 bases and J shed 2 bases, with 8 bases lying between them. This CDR3 has 11 residues. CDR1 DFQATT and CDR2 SNEGSKA come from the germline V gene (reference sequence).